The TCR beta chain under discussion was sequenced for a study of T-cell reconstitution after alpha-beta-depleted transplantation in children. Preparing the TCRbeta library involved the use of unique molecular identifiers. TCRdb re-derived calls from the PCR reads in MiXCR, one entry per CDR3 protein. This sample has roughly 170,000 distinct CDR3 sequences, with about 6.4% found just once. This clonotype was seen at least ten times. This TCR derives from a human donor who donated a stem cell graft to a child with Wiskott-Aldrich syndrome. The material was PBMCs from the stem cell graft donor, obtained from the stem cell graft.

The CDR3 region has the DNA TGTGCCAGCAGCGTAGAAAAGGGGCTAGGCATTCAGTACTTC. Protein: CASSVEKGLGIQYF. The chain joins TRBV9 to TRBJ2-4; weak D call: TRBD1 (5 bases). CDR3 size: 14 residues. Looked up from germline, CDR1 is SGDLS and CDR2 is YYNGEE. Trimming left V 0 bases short and J 9 bases short, with 13 bases between.